The clone carrying this T cell receptor beta chain came up many times. Its matching antigen is unknown. This record comes from a study of neurological immune-mediated disorders. 5'RACE with 10-nucleotide random UMIs produced the cDNA. Every sequencing run produced over 200 million TCR-beta sequences, and the sequences from any one run covered 15-18 subjects. TCRdb reprocessed the 5' RACE reads via MiXCR and lists one record per CDR3 protein. The sample shows approximately 30,000 distinct CDR3 sequences, 13% of them seen only once. Regarding the study as a whole: Falling below healthy controls, multiple sclerosis showed the least TCR clonal expansion, while HTLV-1-associated myelopathy showed the most.

Time point of the sample: technical triplicate 2. Sorted libraries used some 1 million CD4+ or CD8+ T cells. The clonotype was recovered from a female donor with HTLV-1-associated myelopathy (HAM/TSP). Material: CD4+ T cells from blood.

The CDR3 here is CASSPSLHIPFEAFF. The CDR3 bases are TGTGCCAGCAGCCCTAGCCTGCACATACCATTTGAAGCTTTCTTT. The chain couples TRBV7-6 to TRBJ1-1; D not certain. V was clipped by 5 bases and J by 7 bases, with 20 bases between them. The V gene's germline CDR1 is SGHVS and CDR2 FNYEAQ. The CDR3 has 15 amino acids.